Listed below are T cell receptor beta chains from one sample, sequenced in a study of blood T cell repertoires in COVID-19. Libraries were prepared by immunoSEQ multiplex PCR; TCRdb keeps only in-frame clonotypes and omits some of them. The sample includes some 240,000 clones, around 87% of them seen just once. The specimen sequenced was PBMCs or T cells enriched from blood (not recorded which). These receptors were obtained from a woman aged 40 to 49 with acute COVID-19. Each CDR3 is given with its conserved first and last residue. D genes are given only for firm matches. Clone size is stated in some rows and not others, as once, few, many or a class when expanded.

clone size	V gene	J gene	D gene	CDR3 protein	CDR3 DNA
.	TRBV18	TRBJ1-1	.	CASSPDYVVNTEAFF	TGTGCCAGCTCACCAGACTATGTGGTGAACACTGAAGCTTTCTTT
.	TRBV5-8	TRBJ1-5	TRBD1	CASINNRGHQPQHF	TGTGCCAGCATCAATAACAGGGGGCATCAGCCCCAGCATTTT
.	TRBV6-4	TRBJ1-2	.	CASSDSVRGKYGYTF	TGTGCCAGCAGTGACTCGGTCAGGGGAAAGTATGGCTACACCTTC
.	TRBV7-3	TRBJ2-2	TRBD2	CASSLWAGANLNTGELFF	TGTGCCAGCAGCTTATGGGCGGGAGCGAACCTGAACACCGGGGAGCTGTTTTTT
.	TRBV5-6	TRBJ2-7	TRBD2	CASSRRLAGGQYF	TGTGCCAGCAGCCGACGATTAGCGGGAGGGCAGTACTTC
.	TRBV6-5	TRBJ1-5	.	CASSYGRGMPQHF	TGTGCCAGCAGTTACGGAAGGGGAATGCCCCAGCATTTT
.	TRBV6-5	TRBJ1-4	TRBD1	CASSKDRDDEKLFF	TGTGCCAGCAGTAAGGACAGGGACGATGAAAAACTGTTTTTT
.	TRBV27	TRBJ2-7	TRBD2	CASSTSGDPRYEQYF	TGTGCCAGCAGTACTAGCGGAGATCCTCGTTACGAGCAGTACTTC
.	TRBV7-3	TRBJ1-1	.	CASSPAENTEAFF	TGTGCCAGCAGCCCAGCGGAGAACACTGAAGCTTTCTTT
.	TRBV19	TRBJ2-1	TRBD2	CASSISLAGVSEQFF	TGTGCCAGTAGTATTTCGCTAGCGGGAGTGAGTGAGCAGTTCTTC
.	TRBV30	TRBJ1-1	TRBD1	CAWSVSGTGKNTEAFF	TGTGCCTGGAGTGTATCCGGGACAGGGAAGAACACTGAAGCTTTCTTT
once	TRBV19	TRBJ1-3	.	CASSMEDTIYF	TGTGCCAGTAGTATGGAGGACACCATATATTTT
.	TRBV6-5	TRBJ1-2	TRBD1	CASRQIRDSIYGYTF	TGTGCCAGCAGGCAAATCCGGGACAGCATCTATGGCTACACCTTC
.	TRBV4-1	TRBJ2-3	.	CASSQRDSAQDTQYF	TGCGCCAGCAGCCAACGGGACTCAGCACAAGATACGCAGTATTTT
.	TRBV2	TRBJ2-3	TRBD1	CASRPTGFLRTDTQYF	TGTGCCAGCAGGCCGACAGGGTTCCTTCGCACAGATACGCAGTATTTT
.	TRBV4-1	TRBJ1-3	.	CASSSIRDNGNTIYF	TGCGCCAGCAGCAGTATCCGGGACAATGGAAACACCATATATTTT
.	TRBV13	TRBJ2-5	.	CASSLGQAKTQYF	TGTGCCAGCAGCTTAGGGCAGGCGAAGACCCAGTACTTC
.	TRBV11-3	TRBJ1-6	.	CASSSARGNSPLHF	TGTGCCAGCAGCTCAGCCAGGGGCAATTCACCCCTCCACTTT
.	TRBV4-1	TRBJ2-5	.	CASSQVPRETQYF	TGCGCCAGCAGCCAAGTGCCTAGGGAGACCCAGTACTTC
.	TRBV9	TRBJ2-4	.	CASSVAGSLAKNIQYF	TGTGCCAGCAGCGTAGCAGGGTCCCTAGCCAAAAACATTCAGTACTTC
few	TRBV25-1	TRBJ2-7	TRBD1	CASSERDRSKSYEQYF	TGTGCCAGCAGTGAGCGGGACAGGTCAAAGTCCTACGAGCAGTACTTC
.	TRBV2	TRBJ2-7	.	CASSVGRTDREQYF	TGTGCCAGCAGTGTGGGGCGGACCGACCGCGAGCAGTACTTC
.	TRBV11-1	TRBJ2-7	TRBD2	CASSPSGIEVSYEQYF	TGTGCCAGCAGCCCTAGCGGGATAGAGGTGTCCTACGAGCAGTACTTC
.	TRBV5-4	TRBJ2-1	TRBD2	CASSLHSGRANEQFF	TGTGCCAGCAGCCTCCACAGCGGGAGGGCCAATGAGCAGTTCTTC
.	TRBV19	TRBJ1-4	TRBD1	CASSISPGGGEKLFF	TGTGCCAGTAGTATATCTCCAGGGGGTGGTGAAAAACTGTTTTTT
once	TRBV3-1/TRBV3-2	TRBJ2-1	.	CASSQGHAGEQFF	TGTGCCAGCAGCCAAGGACACGCAGGTGAGCAGTTCTTC
.	TRBV6-2/TRBV6-3	TRBJ2-1	TRBD2	CASSYSRTSATNEQFF	TGTGCCAGCAGTTACTCCCGAACTAGCGCAACTAATGAGCAGTTCTTC
.	TRBV5-6	TRBJ2-7	TRBD2	CASSWGPGGLSEQYF	TGTGCCAGCAGCTGGGGACCGGGGGGTCTCTCAGAGCAGTACTTC